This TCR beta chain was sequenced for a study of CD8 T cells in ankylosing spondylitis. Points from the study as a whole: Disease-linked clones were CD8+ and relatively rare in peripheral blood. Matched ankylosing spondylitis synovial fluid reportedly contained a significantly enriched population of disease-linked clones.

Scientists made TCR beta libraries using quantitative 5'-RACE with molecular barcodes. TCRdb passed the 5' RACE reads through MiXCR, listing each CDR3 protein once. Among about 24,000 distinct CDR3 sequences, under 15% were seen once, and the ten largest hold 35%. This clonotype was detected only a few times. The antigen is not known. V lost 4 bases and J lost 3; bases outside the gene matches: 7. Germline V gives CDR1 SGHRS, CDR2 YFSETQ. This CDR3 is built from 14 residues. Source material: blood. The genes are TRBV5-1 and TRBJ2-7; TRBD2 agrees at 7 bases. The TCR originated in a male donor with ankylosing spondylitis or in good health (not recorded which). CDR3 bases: TGCGCCAGCAGCAGTTCCGGGACTAACTACGAGCAGTACTTC. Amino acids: CASSSSGTNYEQYF.